Listed below are T cell receptor beta chains from one sample, sequenced in a study of T cells after yellow fever vaccination. Via MiXCR, TCRdb re-called the 5' RACE reads, giving one row per CDR3 protein. The table lists 14,000 or so distinct CDR3 sequences, under 7.5% of them singletons. The specimen comprised PBMCs, either bulk or a sorted T-cell subset (CD4+, CD8+, memory, or dextramer-sorted; not recorded which), sampled on the day of the yellow fever booster vaccination. The receptors originated from a man younger than 35 who received the YFV17D yellow fever vaccine. CDR3s include the opening cysteine and the closing phenylalanine or tryptophan. The D gene is left open where the match is weak. Rows may omit the clone size; those that give it use once, few, many or a size class.

DNA: TGTGCCAGCAGCTTAAAAATTGGGGGGGCCCCTGCTAACTATGGCTACACCTTC; CDR3: CASSLKIGGAPANYGYTF; J: TRBJ1-2; V: TRBV5-5; size: many; D: -
DNA: TGTGCCAGCAGTCGACAGGATTCCTACGAGCAGTACTTC; CDR3: CASSRQDSYEQYF; J: TRBJ2-7; V: TRBV21-1; size: many; D: -
DNA: TGTGCCAGCAGTGACTCAGGGCGCTCCTACAATGAGCAGTTCTTC; CDR3: CASSDSGRSYNEQFF; J: TRBJ2-1; V: TRBV6-4; size: many; D: -
DNA: TGTGCCAGCAGGAAAGACTGGGGCCCTAGGGGTGAGCAGTTCTTC; CDR3: CASRKDWGPRGEQFF; J: TRBJ2-1; V: TRBV7-3; size: medium-sized; D: -
DNA: TGTGCCAGCAGCGTCGGGTGGGTCGACACCGGGGAGCTGTTTTTT; CDR3: CASSVGWVDTGELFF; J: TRBJ2-2; V: TRBV5-5; size: few; D: -
DNA: TGTGCCAGCAGCTTATTGGGCGGGGGGGATGAGCAGTTCTTC; CDR3: CASSLLGGGDEQFF; J: TRBJ2-1; V: TRBV7-2; size: medium-sized; D: TRBD2
DNA: TGTGCCATCAGTGAGTCGAGACAGGGGGCTGAAAAACTGTTTTTT; CDR3: CAISESRQGAEKLFF; J: TRBJ1-4; V: TRBV10-3; size: many; D: TRBD1
DNA: TGCAGTGCTAGATTTGGACGGTCCGGCAGCTCCTATAATTCACCCCTCCACTTT; CDR3: CSARFGRSGSSYNSPLHF; J: TRBJ1-6; V: TRBV20-1; size: many; D: -
DNA: TGTGCCAGCAGTTCTCAGGTGGGACATTCACCCCTCCACTTT; CDR3: CASSSQVGHSPLHF; J: TRBJ1-6; V: TRBV5-4; size: -; D: -
DNA: TGTGCCAGCAGCCCGACAGGGAGGGAGACCCAGTACTTC; CDR3: CASSPTGRETQYF; J: TRBJ2-5; V: TRBV11-2; size: many; D: -
DNA: TGTGCCAGCAGCTTAACCACTACCCCAGGGACTGGGGAGTACAATGAGCAGTTCTTC; CDR3: CASSLTTTPGTGEYNEQFF; J: TRBJ2-1; V: TRBV7-3; size: many; D: -
DNA: TGTGCCAGCAGTTATGGGGACACTGAAGCTTTCTTT; CDR3: CASSYGDTEAFF; J: TRBJ1-1; V: TRBV12-3/TRBV12-4; size: many; D: -
DNA: TGTGCCAGCAGCGTATCCTTTCAGCTCACTGAAGCTTTCTTT; CDR3: CASSVSFQLTEAFF; J: TRBJ1-1; V: TRBV9; size: -; D: -
DNA: TGCAGTGCTAGAGATGGACGGACAGGGAGCACAGATACGCAGTATTTT; CDR3: CSARDGRTGSTDTQYF; J: TRBJ2-3; V: TRBV20-1; size: many; D: TRBD1
DNA: TGCGCCAGCAGCTACTTCCCCCAGGGGGCGGAAAAAGCTTTCTTT; CDR3: CASSYFPQGAEKAFF; J: TRBJ1-1; V: TRBV5-1; size: many; D: TRBD1
DNA: TGTGCCAGCAGTCACTTGGACAGAAATCAGCCCCAGCATTTT; CDR3: CASSHLDRNQPQHF; J: TRBJ1-5; V: TRBV6-2/TRBV6-3; size: few; D: -
DNA: TGTGCCAGCAGCCTGACAGGGTCCGATGGCTACACCTTC; CDR3: CASSLTGSDGYTF; J: TRBJ1-2; V: TRBV25-1; size: many; D: TRBD1
DNA: TGTGCCAGCAGCTTGATGGGCGGGGAGAGGGAGACCCAGTACTTC; CDR3: CASSLMGGERETQYF; J: TRBJ2-5; V: TRBV7-2; size: medium-sized; D: -
DNA: TGCAGTGCCAGCCCCCTTAGGGTCGCCGGGGAGCTGTTTTTT; CDR3: CSASPLRVAGELFF; J: TRBJ2-2; V: TRBV20-1; size: many; D: -
DNA: TGTGCCAGTAGTTTGGGGGCTTTCGACGAGCAGTACTTC; CDR3: CASSLGAFDEQYF; J: TRBJ2-7; V: TRBV19; size: many; D: -
DNA: TGTGCCAGCAGCGTCGACAGGGGGCTGGACACTGAAGCTTTCTTT; CDR3: CASSVDRGLDTEAFF; J: TRBJ1-1; V: TRBV9; size: many; D: TRBD1
DNA: TGCAGTGCTAGACAAGGGGGCAGTGTAAACACTGAAGCTTTCTTT; CDR3: CSARQGGSVNTEAFF; J: TRBJ1-1; V: TRBV20-1; size: many; D: TRBD1
DNA: TGTGCCAGCTCACCACAGCACGGGGAGACCCAGTACTTC; CDR3: CASSPQHGETQYF; J: TRBJ2-5; V: TRBV18; size: many; D: -
DNA: TGTGCCAGCAGCAGACAGGGCCCGAACACCGGGGAGCTGTTTTTT; CDR3: CASSRQGPNTGELFF; J: TRBJ2-2; V: TRBV5-4; size: many; D: TRBD1
DNA: TGTGCCAGCAGACCCGGACAGGGCTGGGACACTGAAGCTTTCTTT; CDR3: CASRPGQGWDTEAFF; J: TRBJ1-1; V: TRBV12-3/TRBV12-4; size: many; D: TRBD1
DNA: TGTGCCAGCAGCTTTATGGACGGGGGGCATGGCTACACCTTC; CDR3: CASSFMDGGHGYTF; J: TRBJ1-2; V: TRBV7-2; size: medium-sized; D: -
DNA: TGTGCCAGCAGCTACCCAGGAGGTACAAGCTCCTACGAGCAGTACTTC; CDR3: CASSYPGGTSSYEQYF; J: TRBJ2-7; V: TRBV7-2; size: many; D: -
DNA: TGCAGCGGTTTCGGTGGACAGGGCGCTAACACTGAAGCTTTCTTT; CDR3: CSGFGGQGANTEAFF; J: TRBJ1-1; V: TRBV29-1; size: many; D: TRBD1
DNA: TGTGCCAGCCGGACGGCGAACACCGGGGAGCTGTTTTTT; CDR3: CASRTANTGELFF; J: TRBJ2-2; V: TRBV9; size: many; D: -
DNA: TGCGCCAGCAGCTGGGCAGGGGGCGGCTATAATTCACCCCTCCACTTT; CDR3: CASSWAGGGYNSPLHF; J: TRBJ1-6; V: TRBV5-1; size: many; D: TRBD1
DNA: TGTGCCAGCAGTAGGGGGCGCGGGGAGACCCAGTACTTC; CDR3: CASSRGRGETQYF; J: TRBJ2-5; V: TRBV6-2/TRBV6-3; size: many; D: TRBD1
DNA: TGTGCCAGTGCCCAGGGCTGGCGGGGGGCCTACGAGCAGTACTTC; CDR3: CASAQGWRGAYEQYF; J: TRBJ2-7; V: TRBV19; size: many; D: TRBD2
DNA: TGTGCCAGCAGCCAACTAGCGGGGGGGCCCACCGGGGAGCTGTTTTTT; CDR3: CASSQLAGGPTGELFF; J: TRBJ2-2; V: TRBV4-2; size: many; D: TRBD2
DNA: TGTGCCAGCAGTTTAGGGGGGAGGGGAAATCAGCCCCAGCATTTT; CDR3: CASSLGGRGNQPQHF; J: TRBJ1-5; V: TRBV12-3/TRBV12-4; size: many; D: -
DNA: TGTGCCAGCAGCTCACAGGGTACCGGGGAGCTGTTTTTT; CDR3: CASSSQGTGELFF; J: TRBJ2-2; V: TRBV11-2; size: many; D: -
DNA: TGTGCCAGCAGCTCGACAGTGGGGGAGCTGTTTTTT; CDR3: CASSSTVGELFF; J: TRBJ2-2; V: TRBV11-2; size: many; D: -
DNA: TGTGCCAGCTCACCAGTTAATTCACCCCTCCACTTT; CDR3: CASSPVNSPLHF; J: TRBJ1-6; V: TRBV18; size: medium-sized; D: -
DNA: TGTGCCAGCAGCTTAGAACAGGGTCCTAACTATGGCTACACCTTC; CDR3: CASSLEQGPNYGYTF; J: TRBJ1-2; V: TRBV7-9; size: many; D: -
DNA: TGTGCCAGCAGCTTTGCAGTGAGCAATCAGCCCCAGCATTTT; CDR3: CASSFAVSNQPQHF; J: TRBJ1-5; V: TRBV7-2; size: medium-sized; D: -
DNA: TGTGCCAGCAGTTTATTTTATGAGCAGTTCTTC; CDR3: CASSLFYEQFF; J: TRBJ2-1; V: TRBV12-3/TRBV12-4; size: many; D: -
DNA: TGCGCCAGCAGCCAAGATCGCCACCAGGACCAGCCCCAGCATTTT; CDR3: CASSQDRHQDQPQHF; J: TRBJ1-5; V: TRBV4-3; size: many; D: -
DNA: TGCGCCAGCAGCTTGGCCCAGGGGACTGGGGCCAACGTCCTGACTTTC; CDR3: CASSLAQGTGANVLTF; J: TRBJ2-6; V: TRBV5-1; size: many; D: -
DNA: TGTGCCAGCAGTTCGGGGACAGGTCGGGAGACCCAGTACTTC; CDR3: CASSSGTGRETQYF; J: TRBJ2-5; V: TRBV6-2/TRBV6-3; size: many; D: TRBD1
DNA: TGTGCCAGCAGCGCCCGCGCGACAGGGGACTATGGCTACACCTTC; CDR3: CASSARATGDYGYTF; J: TRBJ1-2; V: TRBV11-2; size: many; D: TRBD1
DNA: TGCAGTGCTAGAGAGGCGCCGGGGGGTGGTAATCAGCCCCAGCATTTT; CDR3: CSAREAPGGGNQPQHF; J: TRBJ1-5; V: TRBV20-1; size: few; D: -
DNA: TGTGCCAGCAGCTTAGGGGGCCTGGGTGAGCAGTTCTTC; CDR3: CASSLGGLGEQFF; J: TRBJ2-1; V: TRBV7-6; size: medium-sized; D: -
DNA: TGTGCCATCAGTGAGTCCGGGGGAACAGATACGCAGTATTTT; CDR3: CAISESGGTDTQYF; J: TRBJ2-3; V: TRBV10-3; size: many; D: -
DNA: TGCGCCAGCAGCTTGGATGGTTTCAGGGGCAAAAACATTCAGTACTTC; CDR3: CASSLDGFRGKNIQYF; J: TRBJ2-4; V: TRBV5-1; size: medium-sized; D: -
DNA: TGTGCCAGCAGGCCTGACAGGGCTAACTATGGCTACACCTTC; CDR3: CASRPDRANYGYTF; J: TRBJ1-2; V: TRBV6-1; size: -; D: TRBD1
DNA: TGCGCCAGCAGCTTGCATGCGGATGGCTACACCTTC; CDR3: CASSLHADGYTF; J: TRBJ1-2; V: TRBV5-1; size: many; D: -
DNA: TGTGCCAGCAGTGACTCGGACAGGAATGAGCAGTTCTTC; CDR3: CASSDSDRNEQFF; J: TRBJ2-1; V: TRBV6-4; size: -; D: TRBD1
DNA: TGTGCCAGCAGCCGCGGCTCTGGGGCCAACGTCCTGACTTTC; CDR3: CASSRGSGANVLTF; J: TRBJ2-6; V: TRBV14; size: many; D: -
DNA: TGCGCCAGCAGCCAAGAGGGTACTAGTGAGCAGTTCTTC; CDR3: CASSQEGTSEQFF; J: TRBJ2-1; V: TRBV4-3; size: -; D: -
DNA: TGTGCCAGCAGCCTGACACGAATCACCTCGCACCCTTGGGGCTACACCTTC; CDR3: CASSLTRITSHPWGYTF; J: TRBJ1-2; V: TRBV2; size: many; D: -